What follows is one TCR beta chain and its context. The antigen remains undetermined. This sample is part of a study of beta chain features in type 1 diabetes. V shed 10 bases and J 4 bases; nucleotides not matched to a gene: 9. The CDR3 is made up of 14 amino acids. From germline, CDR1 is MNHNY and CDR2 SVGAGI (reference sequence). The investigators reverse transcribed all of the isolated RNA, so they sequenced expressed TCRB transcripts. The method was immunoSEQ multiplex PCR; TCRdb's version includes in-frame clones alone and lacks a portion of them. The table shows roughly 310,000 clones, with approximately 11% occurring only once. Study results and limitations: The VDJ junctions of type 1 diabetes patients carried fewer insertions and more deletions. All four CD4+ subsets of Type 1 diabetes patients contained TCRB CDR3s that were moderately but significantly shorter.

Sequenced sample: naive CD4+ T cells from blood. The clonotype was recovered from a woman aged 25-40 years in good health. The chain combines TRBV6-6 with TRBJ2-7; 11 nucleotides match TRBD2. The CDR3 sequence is CATKRLAGSYEQYF. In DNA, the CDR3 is TGTGCCACTAAGAGACTAGCGGGATCGTACGAGCAGTACTTC.